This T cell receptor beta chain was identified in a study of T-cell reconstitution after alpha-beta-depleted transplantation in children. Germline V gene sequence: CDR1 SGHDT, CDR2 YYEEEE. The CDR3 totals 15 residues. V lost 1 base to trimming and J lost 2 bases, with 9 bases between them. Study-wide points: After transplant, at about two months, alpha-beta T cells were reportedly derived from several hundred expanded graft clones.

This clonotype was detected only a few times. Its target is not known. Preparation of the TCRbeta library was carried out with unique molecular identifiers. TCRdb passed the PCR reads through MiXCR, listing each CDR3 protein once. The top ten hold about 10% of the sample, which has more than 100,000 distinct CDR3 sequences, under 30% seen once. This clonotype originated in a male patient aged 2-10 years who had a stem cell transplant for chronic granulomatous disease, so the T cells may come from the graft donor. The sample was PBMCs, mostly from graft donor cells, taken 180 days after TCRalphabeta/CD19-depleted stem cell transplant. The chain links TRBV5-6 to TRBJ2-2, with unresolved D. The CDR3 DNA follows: TGTGCCAGCAGCTTGTTGGACGGAAACACCGGGGAGCTGTTTTTT. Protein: CASSLLDGNTGELFF. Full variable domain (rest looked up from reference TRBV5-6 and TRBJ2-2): DAGVTQSPTHLIKTRGQQVTLRCSPKSGHDTVSWYQQALGQGPQFIFQYYEEEERQRGNFPDRFSGHQFPNYSSELNVNALLLGDSALYLCASSLLDGNTGELFFGEGSRLTVL.